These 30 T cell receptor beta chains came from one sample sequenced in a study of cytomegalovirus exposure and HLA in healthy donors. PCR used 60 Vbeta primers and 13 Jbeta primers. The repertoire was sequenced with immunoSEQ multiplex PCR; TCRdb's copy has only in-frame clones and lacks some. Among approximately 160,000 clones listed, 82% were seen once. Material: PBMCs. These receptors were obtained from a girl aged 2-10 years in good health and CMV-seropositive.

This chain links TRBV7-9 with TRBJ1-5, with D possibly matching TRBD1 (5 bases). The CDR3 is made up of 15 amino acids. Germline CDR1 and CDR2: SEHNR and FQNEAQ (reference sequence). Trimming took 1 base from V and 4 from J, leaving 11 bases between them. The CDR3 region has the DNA TGTGCCAGCAGCTTAGAAACAGGACCTAATCAGCCCCAGCATTTT. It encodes CASSLETGPNQPQHF.

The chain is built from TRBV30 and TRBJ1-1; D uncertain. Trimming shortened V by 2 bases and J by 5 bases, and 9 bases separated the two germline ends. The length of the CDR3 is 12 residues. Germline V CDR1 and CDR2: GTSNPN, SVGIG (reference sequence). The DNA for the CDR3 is TGTGCCTGGAGTTTCGGAGGAACTGAAGCTTTCTTT. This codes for CAWSFGGTEAFF.

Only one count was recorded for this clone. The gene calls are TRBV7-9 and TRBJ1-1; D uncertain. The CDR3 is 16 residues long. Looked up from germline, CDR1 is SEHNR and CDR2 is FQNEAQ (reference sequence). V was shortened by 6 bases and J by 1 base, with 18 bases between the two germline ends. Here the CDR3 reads CASRGGEGLENTEAFF. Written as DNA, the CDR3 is TGTGCCAGCAGAGGTGGTGAGGGCCTCGAGAACACTGAAGCTTTCTTT.

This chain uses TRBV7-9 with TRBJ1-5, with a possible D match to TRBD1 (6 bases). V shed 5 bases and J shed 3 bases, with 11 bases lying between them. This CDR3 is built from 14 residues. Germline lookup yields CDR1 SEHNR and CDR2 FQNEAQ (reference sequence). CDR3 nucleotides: TGTGCCAGCAGCATGGACAGTCTCAATCAGCCCCAGCATTTT. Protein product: CASSMDSLNQPQHF.

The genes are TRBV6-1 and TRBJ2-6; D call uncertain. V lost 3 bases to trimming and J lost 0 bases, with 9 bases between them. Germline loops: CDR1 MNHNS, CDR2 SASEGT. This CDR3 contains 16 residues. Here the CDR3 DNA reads TGTGCCAGCAGTGACCCAACAGTCTCTGGGGCCAACGTCCTGACTTTC. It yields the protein CASSDPTVSGANVLTF.

The CDR3 bases are TGTGCCAGCAGCGCGGGAGACGGGGGAAGGACTGAAGCTTTCTTT. This gives the protein CASSAGDGGRTEAFF. V gene TRBV9 combines with J gene TRBJ1-1; D possibly corresponds to TRBD1 (5 bases). In germline, CDR1 is SGDLS, CDR2 YYNGEE. Trimming stripped 3 bases from V and 5 bases from J, with 17 bases between. The CDR3 runs 15 residues.

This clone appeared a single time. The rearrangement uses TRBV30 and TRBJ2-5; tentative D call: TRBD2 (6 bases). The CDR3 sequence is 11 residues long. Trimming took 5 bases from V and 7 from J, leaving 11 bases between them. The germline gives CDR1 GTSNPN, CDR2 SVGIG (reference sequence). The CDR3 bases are TGTGCCTGGGGGACTGGTGGGACCCAGTACTTC. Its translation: CAWGTGGTQYF.

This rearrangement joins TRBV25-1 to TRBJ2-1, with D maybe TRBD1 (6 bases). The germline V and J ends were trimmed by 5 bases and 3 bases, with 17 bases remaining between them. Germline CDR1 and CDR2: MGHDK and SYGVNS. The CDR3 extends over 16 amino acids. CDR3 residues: CASSPQGEVNYNEQFF. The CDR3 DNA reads TGTGCCAGCAGTCCACAGGGCGAGGTAAACTACAATGAGCAGTTCTTC.

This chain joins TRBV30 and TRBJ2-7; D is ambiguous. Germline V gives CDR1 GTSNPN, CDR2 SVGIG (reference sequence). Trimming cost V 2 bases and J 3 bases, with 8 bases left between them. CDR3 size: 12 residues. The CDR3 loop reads CAWSYGDYEQYF. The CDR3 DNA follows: TGTGCCTGGAGTTACGGAGACTACGAGCAGTACTTC.

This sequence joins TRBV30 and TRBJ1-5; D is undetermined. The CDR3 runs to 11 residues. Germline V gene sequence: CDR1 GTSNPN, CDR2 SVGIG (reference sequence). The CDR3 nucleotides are TGTGCTTCCGGCGGGAGTCAGCCCCAGCATTTT. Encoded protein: CASGGSQPQHF.

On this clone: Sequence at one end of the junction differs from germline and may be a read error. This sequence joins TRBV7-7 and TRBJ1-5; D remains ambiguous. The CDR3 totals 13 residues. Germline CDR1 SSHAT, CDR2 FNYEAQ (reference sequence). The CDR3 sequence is CASSQDSNQPQHF. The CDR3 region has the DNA TGTGCTAGCAGTCAGGACTCCAATCAGCCCCAGCATTTT.

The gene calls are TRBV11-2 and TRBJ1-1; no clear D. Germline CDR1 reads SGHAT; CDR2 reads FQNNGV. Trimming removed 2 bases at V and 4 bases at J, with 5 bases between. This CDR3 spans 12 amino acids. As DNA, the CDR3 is TGTGCCAGCAGCTTACTCTTCACTGAAGCTTTCTTT. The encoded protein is CASSLLFTEAFF.

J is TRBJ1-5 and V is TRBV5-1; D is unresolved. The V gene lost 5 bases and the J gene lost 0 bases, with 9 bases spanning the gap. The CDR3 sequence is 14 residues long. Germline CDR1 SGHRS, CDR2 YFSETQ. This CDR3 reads CASRKDYSNQPQHF. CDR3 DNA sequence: TGCGCCAGCAGGAAGGACTATAGCAATCAGCCCCAGCATTTT.

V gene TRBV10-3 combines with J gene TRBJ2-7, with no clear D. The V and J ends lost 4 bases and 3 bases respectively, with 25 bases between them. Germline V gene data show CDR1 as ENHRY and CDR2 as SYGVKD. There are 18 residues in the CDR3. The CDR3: CAISGSSSGNYPGYEQYF. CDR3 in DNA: TGTGCCATCAGTGGATCATCCAGTGGCAATTATCCGGGCTACGAGCAGTACTTC.

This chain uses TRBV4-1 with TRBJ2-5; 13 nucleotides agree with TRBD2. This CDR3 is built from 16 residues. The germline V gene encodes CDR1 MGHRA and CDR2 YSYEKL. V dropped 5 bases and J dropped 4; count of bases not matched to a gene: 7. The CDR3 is CASSEGTSGVGETQYF. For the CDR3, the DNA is TGCGCCAGCAGCGAAGGGACTAGCGGGGTCGGAGAGACCCAGTACTTC.

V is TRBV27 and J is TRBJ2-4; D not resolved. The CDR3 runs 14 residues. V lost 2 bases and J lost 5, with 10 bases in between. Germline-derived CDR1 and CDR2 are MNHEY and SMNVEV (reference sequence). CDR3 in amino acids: CASSLSGPQNIQYF. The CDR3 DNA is TGTGCCAGCAGTTTAAGTGGGCCCCAAAACATTCAGTACTTC.

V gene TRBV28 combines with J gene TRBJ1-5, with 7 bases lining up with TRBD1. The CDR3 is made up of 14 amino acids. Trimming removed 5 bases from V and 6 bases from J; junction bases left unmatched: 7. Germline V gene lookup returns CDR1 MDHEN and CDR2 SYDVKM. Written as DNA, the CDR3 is TGTGCCAGCAGTCTATTCAGGGGGACTCAGCCCCAGCATTTT. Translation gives CASSLFRGTQPQHF. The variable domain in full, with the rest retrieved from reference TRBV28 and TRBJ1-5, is DVKVTQSSRYLVKRTGEKVFLECVQDMDHENMFWYRQDPGLGLRLIYFSYDVKMKEKGDIPEGYSVSREKKERFSLILESASTNQTSMYLCASSLFRGTQPQHFGDGTRLSIL.

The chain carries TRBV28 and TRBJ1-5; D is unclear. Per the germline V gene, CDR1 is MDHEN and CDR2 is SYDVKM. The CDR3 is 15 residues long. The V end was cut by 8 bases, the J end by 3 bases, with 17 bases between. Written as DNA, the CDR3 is TGTGCCAGCGCCTGGCGAGCGTCCTACAATCAGCCCCAGCATTTT. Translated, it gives CASAWRASYNQPQHF. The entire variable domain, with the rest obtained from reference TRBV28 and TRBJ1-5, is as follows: DVKVTQSSRYLVKRTGEKVFLECVQDMDHENMFWYRQDPGLGLRLIYFSYDVKMKEKGDIPEGYSVSREKKERFSLILESASTNQTSMYLCASAWRASYNQPQHFGDGTRLSIL.

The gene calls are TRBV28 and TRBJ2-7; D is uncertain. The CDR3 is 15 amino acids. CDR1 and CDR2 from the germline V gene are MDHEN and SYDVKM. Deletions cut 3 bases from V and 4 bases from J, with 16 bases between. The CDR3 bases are TGTGCCAGCAGTTTCGCCACCCCCGAGGTTTACGAGCAGTACTTC. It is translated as CASSFATPEVYEQYF.

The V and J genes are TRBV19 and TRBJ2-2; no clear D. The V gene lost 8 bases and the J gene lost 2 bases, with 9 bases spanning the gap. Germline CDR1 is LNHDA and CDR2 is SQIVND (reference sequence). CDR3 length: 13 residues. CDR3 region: CASRVVNTGELFF. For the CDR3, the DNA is TGTGCCAGTCGGGTAGTCAACACCGGGGAGCTGTTTTTT.

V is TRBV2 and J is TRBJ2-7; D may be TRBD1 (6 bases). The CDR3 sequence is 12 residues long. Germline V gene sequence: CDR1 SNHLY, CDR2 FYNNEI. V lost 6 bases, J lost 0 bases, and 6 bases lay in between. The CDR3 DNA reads TGTGCCAGCAGACAGGGCTCCTACGAGCAGTACTTC. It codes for CASRQGSYEQYF.

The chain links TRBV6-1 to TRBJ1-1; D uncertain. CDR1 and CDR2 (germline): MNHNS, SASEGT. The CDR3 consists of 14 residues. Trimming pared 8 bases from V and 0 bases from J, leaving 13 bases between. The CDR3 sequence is CASVRVRLNTEAFF. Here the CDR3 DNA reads TGTGCCAGCGTACGGGTTAGACTGAACACTGAAGCTTTCTTT.

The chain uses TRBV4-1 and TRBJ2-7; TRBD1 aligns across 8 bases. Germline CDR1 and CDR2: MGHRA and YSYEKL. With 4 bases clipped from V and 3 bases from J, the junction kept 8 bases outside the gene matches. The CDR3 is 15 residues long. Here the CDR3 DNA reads TGCGCCAGCAGCCCCCGGACAGGGAGTATCTACGAGCAGTACTTC. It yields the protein CASSPRTGSIYEQYF.

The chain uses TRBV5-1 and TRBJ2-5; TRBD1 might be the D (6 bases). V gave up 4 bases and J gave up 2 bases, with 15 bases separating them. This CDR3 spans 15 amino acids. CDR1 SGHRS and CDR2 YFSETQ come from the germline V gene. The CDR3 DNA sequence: TGCGCCAGCAGCCCCAATCCTGACAGGCAAGAGACCCAGTACTTC. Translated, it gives CASSPNPDRQETQYF.

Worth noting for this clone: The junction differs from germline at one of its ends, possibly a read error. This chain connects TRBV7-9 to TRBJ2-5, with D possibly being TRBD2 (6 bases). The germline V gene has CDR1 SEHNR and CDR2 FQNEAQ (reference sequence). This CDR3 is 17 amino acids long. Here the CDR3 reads CSSSLWRLAGFQETQYF. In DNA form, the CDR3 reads TGTTCCAGCAGCTTATGGAGGTTGGCGGGGTTTCAAGAGACCCAGTACTTC.

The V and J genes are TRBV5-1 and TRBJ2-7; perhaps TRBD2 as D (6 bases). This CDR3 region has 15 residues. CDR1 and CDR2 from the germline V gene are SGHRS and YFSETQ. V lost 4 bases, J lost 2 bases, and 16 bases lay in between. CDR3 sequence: CASSMDRELPYEQYF. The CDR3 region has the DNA TGCGCCAGCAGCATGGACCGGGAGCTCCCCTACGAGCAGTACTTC.

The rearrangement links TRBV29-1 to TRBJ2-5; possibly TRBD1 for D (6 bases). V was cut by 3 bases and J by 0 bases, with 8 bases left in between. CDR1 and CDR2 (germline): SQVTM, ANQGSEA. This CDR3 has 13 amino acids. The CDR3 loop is CSVDRGYQETQYF. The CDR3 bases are TGCAGCGTTGACAGGGGCTACCAAGAGACCCAGTACTTC.

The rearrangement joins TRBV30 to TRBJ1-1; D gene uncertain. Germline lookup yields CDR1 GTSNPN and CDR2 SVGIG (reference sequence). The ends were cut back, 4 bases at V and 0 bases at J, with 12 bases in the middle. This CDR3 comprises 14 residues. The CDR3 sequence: CAWKPLNMNTEAFF. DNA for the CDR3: TGTGCCTGGAAGCCCCTCAATATGAACACTGAAGCTTTCTTT.

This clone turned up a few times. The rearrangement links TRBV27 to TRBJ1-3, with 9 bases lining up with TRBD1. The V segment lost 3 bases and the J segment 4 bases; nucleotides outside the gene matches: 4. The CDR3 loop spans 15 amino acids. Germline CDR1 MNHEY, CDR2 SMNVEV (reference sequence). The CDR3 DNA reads TGTGCCAGCAGTTTCGACGGGACAGGGGGAAACACCATATATTTT. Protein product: CASSFDGTGGNTIYF.

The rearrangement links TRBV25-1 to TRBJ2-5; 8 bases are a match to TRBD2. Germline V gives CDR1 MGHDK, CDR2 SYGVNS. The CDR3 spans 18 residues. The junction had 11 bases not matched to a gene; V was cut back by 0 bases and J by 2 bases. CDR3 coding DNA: TGTGCCAGCAGTGAATATCAAAGGGTAGCGGGGCCTCAAGAGACCCAGTACTTC. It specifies CASSEYQRVAGPQETQYF.